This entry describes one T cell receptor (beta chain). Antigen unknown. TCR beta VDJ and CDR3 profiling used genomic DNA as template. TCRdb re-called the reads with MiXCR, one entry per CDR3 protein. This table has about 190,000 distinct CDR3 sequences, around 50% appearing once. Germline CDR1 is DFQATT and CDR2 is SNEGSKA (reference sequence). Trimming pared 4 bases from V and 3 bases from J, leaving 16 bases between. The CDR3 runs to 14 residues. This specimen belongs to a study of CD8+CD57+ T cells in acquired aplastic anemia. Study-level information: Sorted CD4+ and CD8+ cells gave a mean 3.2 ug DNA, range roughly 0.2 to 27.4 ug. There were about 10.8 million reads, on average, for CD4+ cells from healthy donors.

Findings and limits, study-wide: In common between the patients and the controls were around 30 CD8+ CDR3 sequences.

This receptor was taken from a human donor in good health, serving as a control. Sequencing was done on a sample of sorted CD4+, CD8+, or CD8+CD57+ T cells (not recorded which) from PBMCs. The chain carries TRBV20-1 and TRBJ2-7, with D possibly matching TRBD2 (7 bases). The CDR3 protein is CSATTSPDSYEQYF. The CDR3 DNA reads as TGCAGTGCTACGACTAGCCCGGACAGCTACGAGCAGTACTTC.